A single sample is the source of the 30 T cell receptor beta chains below, sequenced in a study of T cells in Graves' hyperthyroidism and ophthalmopathy. TCR beta CDR3 sequences were amplified from RNA transcripts. With the HTBI primer set, the TCR CDR3 went through a first round of RT-PCR. TCRdb reprocessed the multiplex PCR reads via MiXCR and lists one record per CDR3 protein. The table has 360,000 or so distinct CDR3 sequences, approximately 20% seen once. The material sequenced was blood. These receptors originate from a young woman with Graves' hyperthyroidism.

This clonotype was observed many times. The gene calls are TRBV7-9 and TRBJ1-1; D is undetermined. Germline values: CDR1 SEHNR, CDR2 FQNEAQ (reference sequence). Trimming stripped 5 bases from V and 0 bases from J, with 10 bases between. The CDR3 has 14 amino acids. CDR3 nucleotide sequence: TGTGCCAGCAGCGACTTCACCTTGAACACTGAAGCTTTCTTT. Translated, it gives CASSDFTLNTEAFF.

There are many counts of this clonotype. The CDR3 DNA reads as TGTGCCAGCAGTTACAAGGGAGGGGACACTGAAGCTTTCTTT. Translation gives CASSYKGGDTEAFF. The chain couples TRBV6-2 or TRBV6-3 to TRBJ1-1; D is perhaps TRBD1 (5 bases). Trimming took off 2 bases at V and 3 bases at J, with 10 bases between the two ends. Germline CDR1 MNHEY, CDR2 SVGEGT. This CDR3 is built from 14 residues.

This clonotype was counted a few times. The genes are TRBV6-1 and TRBJ2-7, with TRBD1 matching 10 bases. Per the germline V gene, CDR1 is MNHNS and CDR2 is SASEGT. The CDR3 runs to 14 residues. Germline trimming cut 7 bases from V and 7 bases from J; bases unmatched to any gene: 10. The CDR3 region is CASKRDRGAGEQYF. CDR3 nucleotides: TGTGCCAGCAAGCGGGACAGGGGCGCAGGGGAGCAGTACTTC.

This clonotype was seen at least ten times. CDR3 DNA: TGTGCCAGCAGGATCGGGGACTTTAGCTCTGGAAACACCATATATTTT. The encoded protein is CASRIGDFSSGNTIYF. The gene calls are TRBV6-1 and TRBJ1-3; maybe TRBD1 (5 bases). Germline V gives CDR1 MNHNS, CDR2 SASEGT. CDR3 size: 16 residues. The V gene lost 6 bases and the J gene lost 0 bases, with 15 bases spanning the gap.

This clonotype appeared a single time. The J gene is TRBJ1-2, the V gene TRBV12-3 or TRBV12-4; D unclear. This CDR3 contains 13 residues. The V and J ends lost 3 bases and 4 bases respectively, with 9 bases between them. The DNA for the CDR3 is TGTGCCAGCAGTTTGAAATGGTCCTATGGCTACACCTTC. This codes for CASSLKWSYGYTF.

The table lists this clonotype with many counts. The genes are TRBV7-3 and TRBJ2-5; D is possibly TRBD1 (5 bases). Germline values: CDR1 SGHTA, CDR2 FQGTGA. The CDR3 consists of 13 residues. Trimming stripped 1 base from V and 3 bases from J, with 6 bases between. CDR3 sequence reads: CASSLIREETQYF. The CDR3 DNA reads as TGTGCCAGCAGCTTAATCAGGGAAGAGACCCAGTACTTC.

CDR3 nucleotide sequence: TGTGCCAGCAGTTACTCCGGACTAGCTTCGGAGACCCAGTACTTC. It yields the protein CASSYSGLASETQYF. The V and J genes are TRBV6-5 and TRBJ2-5; 8 positions match TRBD2. V dropped 0 bases and J dropped 5; count of bases not matched to a gene: 5. CDR3 length equals 15 residues. The V gene's germline CDR1 is MNHEY and CDR2 SVGAGI.

Ten or more counts support this clonotype. The chain combines TRBV2 with TRBJ1-1, with D tentatively TRBD1 (5 bases). Per germline, CDR1 SNHLY and CDR2 FYNNEI. Between the trimmed V and J ends, which lost 6 bases and 7 bases, there was a span of 15 bases. The CDR3 covers 13 residues. CDR3 nucleotides: TGTGCCAGCAGGGGGGACGTCGGGAATGAAGCTTTCTTT. Protein: CASRGDVGNEAFF.

This clonotype was counted at least ten times. The V and J genes are TRBV30 and TRBJ2-7; D is perhaps TRBD2 (6 bases). The ends were cut back, 1 base at V and 0 bases at J, with 10 bases in the middle. The CDR3 contains 14 residues. Germline lookup yields CDR1 GTSNPN and CDR2 SVGIG (reference sequence). The CDR3 is CAWSAGGVSYEQYF. CDR3 nucleotides: TGTGCCTGGAGTGCCGGGGGTGTCTCCTACGAGCAGTACTTC.

This clonotype has only a few counts. The V gene is TRBV5-5, the J gene TRBJ2-2; 9 bases agree with TRBD1. The CDR3 extends over 15 amino acids. The V and J ends lost 3 bases and 7 bases, in that order; junction bases with no gene match: 7. Looked up from germline, CDR1 is SGHKS and CDR2 is YYEKEE (reference sequence). The CDR3 DNA reads TGTGCCAGCAGCTCCAGGGGACAGGGTCTCGGGGAGCTGTTTTTT. Its protein product is CASSSRGQGLGELFF. The full variable domain, with the rest looked up from reference TRBV5-5 and TRBJ2-2, is DAGVTQSPTHLIKTRGQQVTLRCSPISGHKSVSWYQQVLGQGPQFIFQYYEKEERGRGNFPDRFSARQFPNYSSELNVNALLLGDSALYLCASSSRGQGLGELFFGEGSRLTVL.

This clonotype was recorded a few times. The rearrangement uses TRBV28 and TRBJ1-1; weak D call: TRBD1 (5 bases). This CDR3 spans 14 amino acids. Germline V CDR1 and CDR2: MDHEN, SYDVKM. V lost 6 bases to trimming and J lost 10 bases, with 21 bases between them. Written as DNA, the CDR3 is TGTGCCAGCAGACGGGGAGGGGAATTCGCTGCAGCTTTCTTT. Amino acid sequence: CASRRGGEFAAAFF.

This clonotype was observed a few times. CDR3 DNA sequence: TGTGCCAGCAGGATGGGGACAGGGTACGCTTTCTTT. Translated, it gives CASRMGTGYAFF. V and J are TRBV12-3 or TRBV12-4 and TRBJ1-1; 9 positions match TRBD1. The CDR3 sequence is 12 residues long. Trimming cost V 6 bases and J 11 bases; bases outside gene matches: 7.

This clonotype was detected ten times or more. V is TRBV6-1 and J is TRBJ1-6, with D possibly being TRBD1 (6 bases). The CDR3 is 13 residues long. Trimming took off 10 bases at V and 6 bases at J, with 13 bases between the two ends. CDR1 MNHNS and CDR2 SASEGT come from the germline V gene. CDR3 in DNA: TGTGCCACCCGGGACAATTTTAATTCACCCCTCCACTTT. Translating it yields CATRDNFNSPLHF.

This clonotype was seen at least ten times. As DNA, the CDR3 is TGCGCCAGCAGTCTGGCGCGGGACCGCGAGCAGTACTTC. It codes for CASSLARDREQYF. The chain links TRBV5-1 to TRBJ2-7; D is possibly TRBD2 (6 bases). Trimming took off 5 bases at V and 6 bases at J, with 15 bases between the two ends. The CDR3 has 13 amino acids. Germline assignment: CDR1 SGHRS and CDR2 YFSETQ.

The CDR3 spells CASSGTITGELFF. CDR3 DNA: TGTGCCAGCAGTGGGACCATCACCGGGGAGCTGTTTTTT. This rearrangement joins TRBV12-3 or TRBV12-4 to TRBJ2-2; D is possibly TRBD1 or TRBD2 (5 bases each). CDR3 length equals 13 residues. Trimming left V 5 bases short and J 4 bases short, with 8 bases between.

This clonotype was counted at least ten times. V is TRBV7-2 and J is TRBJ2-5; D perhaps matches TRBD1 (6 bases). The V end lost 0 bases, the J end lost 4 bases, and 12 bases lay between the germline ends. This CDR3 is built from 15 residues. Per germline, CDR1 SGHTA and CDR2 FQGNSA. CDR3 nucleotide sequence: TGTGCCAGCAGCTTAGCGGGACAACCGCGAGAGACCCAGTACTTC. Translation gives CASSLAGQPRETQYF.

This clonotype was seen repeatedly, ten times or more. This chain links TRBV11-2 with TRBJ2-7; D gene ambiguous. The CDR3 has 14 residues. V was cut by 2 bases and J by 9 bases, with 17 bases left in between. Germline CDR1 and CDR2: SGHAT and FQNNGV. The CDR3 region has the DNA TGTGCCAGCAGCTTACGGGCACAAAATCCCGGGCAGTACTTC. Its translation is CASSLRAQNPGQYF.

This clonotype occurred a few times. V is TRBV11-1 and J is TRBJ2-3, with TRBD1 identical over 7 bases. The germline V gene encodes CDR1 SGHAT and CDR2 FQDESV (reference sequence). V was pared by 5 bases and J by 1 base, with 6 bases of the junction left unmatched. The CDR3 is made up of 15 amino acids. CDR3 sequence reads: CASSLPGQGTDTQYF. As DNA, the CDR3 is TGTGCCAGCAGCCTCCCCGGACAGGGCACAGATACGCAGTATTTT.

This clonotype was counted at least ten times. V is TRBV12-3 or TRBV12-4 and J is TRBJ1-1; 7 bases agree with TRBD1. Trimming took 7 bases from V and 11 from J; bases not matched to a gene: 13. The CDR3 has 13 amino acids. DNA for the CDR3: TGTGCCAGCACCCAGGGGGGCCCGAGAGACGCTTTCTTT. This gives the protein CASTQGGPRDAFF.

At least ten counts were recorded for this clonotype. The rearrangement joins TRBV7-6 to TRBJ1-5; D is perhaps TRBD1 (5 bases). Trimming stripped 1 base from V and 5 bases from J, with 15 bases between. Germline CDR1 and CDR2: SGHVS and FNYEAQ. This CDR3 has 16 amino acids. The CDR3 is CASSLGGTDPHQPQHF. Written as DNA, the CDR3 is TGTGCCAGCAGCTTAGGGGGGACCGATCCTCATCAGCCCCAGCATTTT.

This clonotype came up many times. This chain links TRBV7-2 with TRBJ1-5; no clear D gene. The CDR3 runs 13 residues. The germline V gene encodes CDR1 SGHTA and CDR2 FQGNSA. V was shortened by 0 bases and J by 6 bases, with 6 bases between the two germline ends. The CDR3, as DNA: TGTGCCAGCAGCTTAGCGCTCCCTCAGCCCCAGCATTTT. Its protein is CASSLALPQPQHF.

This clonotype turned up a few times. The chain joins TRBV4-1 to TRBJ1-5, with D uncertain. CDR3 length: 16 residues. Between the trimmed V and J ends, which lost 1 base and 2 bases, there was a span of 12 bases. Germline CDR1 and CDR2: MGHRA and YSYEKL. CDR3 coding DNA: TGCGCCAGCAGCCAAGTGGACCGACCGGGCAATCAGCCCCAGCATTTT. Residues: CASSQVDRPGNQPQHF.

The genes are TRBV11-1 and TRBJ2-2; TRBD1 might be the D (5 bases). Trimming left V 2 bases short and J 1 base short, with 11 bases between. Germline V lookup: CDR1 SGHAT, CDR2 FQDESV (reference sequence). CDR3 length: 16 amino acids. The DNA for the CDR3 is TGTGCCAGCAGCTTAAGGGGTACGGGGAACACCGGGGAGCTGTTTTTT. Translating gives CASSLRGTGNTGELFF.

This clonotype has at least ten counts. The V gene is TRBV5-6, the J gene TRBJ2-7; D may be TRBD1 or TRBD2 (5 bases each). The CDR3 runs 14 residues. Trimming removed 1 base from V and 6 bases from J, with 14 bases in between. Germline lookup yields CDR1 SGHDT and CDR2 YYEEEE. Here the CDR3 reads CASSLLGPSLEQYF. The DNA for the CDR3 is TGTGCCAGCAGCTTGCTGGGACCCAGCCTCGAGCAGTACTTC.

The table lists this clonotype with a count of one. This sequence joins TRBV6-5 and TRBJ1-1, with unresolved D. With 4 bases removed from V and 8 bases from J, the gap between germline ends came to 17 bases. The CDR3 is 14 residues long. CDR1 is MNHEY and CDR2 is SVGAGI in the germline V gene. The CDR3, as DNA: TGTGCCAGCAGTTTCTTAGGGCCAGCGGCGGAAGCTTTCTTT. Its protein is CASSFLGPAAEAFF.

The table lists this clonotype with many counts. The chain employs TRBV28 and TRBJ1-2; D perhaps matches TRBD1 (5 bases). Germline loops: CDR1 MDHEN, CDR2 SYDVKM. V lost 3 bases and J lost 0, with 11 bases in between. This CDR3 contains 15 residues. The CDR3 is CASSFGTGTNYGYTF. In nucleotides, the CDR3 is TGTGCCAGCAGTTTTGGGACGGGAACTAACTATGGCTACACCTTC.

Ten or more counts support this clonotype. J is TRBJ1-1 and V is TRBV5-1; 10 bases are a match to TRBD1. The germline CDR1 and CDR2 sequences are SGHRS and YFSETQ. CDR3 length equals 12 residues. J gave up 13 bases and V 2 bases, and 5 bases lay outside the gene matches. CDR3 nucleotides: TGCGCCAGCAGCTTAAGACAGGGGGCACGTTTCTTT. Its protein is CASSLRQGARFF.

This clonotype was detected ten times or more. V usage is TRBV6-5 and J usage is TRBJ1-2, with unresolved D. Germline lookup yields CDR1 MNHEY and CDR2 SVGAGI. This CDR3 has 13 residues. V shed 6 bases and J shed 0 bases, with 8 bases lying between them. CDR3 protein: CASSSRTNYGYTF. CDR3 coding DNA: TGTGCCAGCAGCTCTCGAACTAACTATGGCTACACCTTC.

This clonotype was observed a handful of times. The rearrangement uses TRBV24-1 and TRBJ2-7, with 7 bases aligning to TRBD1. Germline CDR1 reads KGHDR; CDR2 reads SFDVKD. This CDR3 spans 15 amino acids. V was clipped by 5 bases and J by 3 bases; unmatched bases: 9. CDR3 bases: TGTGCCACCAGTGGTTCCCAGACAGGGAACTACGAGCAGTACTTC. This sequence encodes CATSGSQTGNYEQYF.

This clonotype was seen at least ten times. This sequence joins TRBV6-1 and TRBJ2-2; D assignment may be TRBD1 or TRBD2 (5 bases each). V was cut by 4 bases and J by 3 bases, with 12 bases left in between. The CDR3 runs to 15 residues. Germline CDR1 is MNHNS and CDR2 is SASEGT. CDR3 DNA: TGTGCCAGCAGTGCGCCCGGGACCCACACCGGGGAGCTGTTTTTT. This sequence encodes CASSAPGTHTGELFF.